Below, 2 T cell receptor beta chains from the same sample are listed, as sequenced in a study of blood T cell repertoires in COVID-19. The data were produced by immunoSEQ multiplex PCR, yet TCRdb's version contains in-frame clones alone and is incomplete. The sample contains 130,000 or so clones, around 90% of which appear only once. Sequenced material: peripheral blood. The receptors here all came from a human donor with COVID-19, enrolled during active disease. The donor label of this sample is uncertain.

The rearrangement joins TRBV5-1 to TRBJ1-2, with 9 bases identical to TRBD1. Germline V gene sequence: CDR1 SGHRS, CDR2 YFSETQ. The CDR3 has 15 amino acids. Unmatched junction bases numbered 9, after V lost 2 bases and J lost 7 bases. The CDR3 loop reads CASSLGDREIFGYTF. Here the CDR3 DNA reads TGCGCCAGCAGCTTAGGGGACAGGGAGATCTTTGGCTACACCTTC.

The chain employs TRBV5-5 and TRBJ2-7; D possibly corresponds to TRBD2 (5 bases). The CDR3 length is 14 residues. V dropped 0 bases and J dropped 6 bases, with 13 bases sitting between them. CDR1 SGHKS and CDR2 YYEKEE come from the germline V gene (reference sequence). CDR3 amino acids: CASSLASGRPEQYF. Written as DNA, the CDR3 is TGTGCCAGCAGCTTGGCCAGCGGAAGACCCGAGCAGTACTTC.